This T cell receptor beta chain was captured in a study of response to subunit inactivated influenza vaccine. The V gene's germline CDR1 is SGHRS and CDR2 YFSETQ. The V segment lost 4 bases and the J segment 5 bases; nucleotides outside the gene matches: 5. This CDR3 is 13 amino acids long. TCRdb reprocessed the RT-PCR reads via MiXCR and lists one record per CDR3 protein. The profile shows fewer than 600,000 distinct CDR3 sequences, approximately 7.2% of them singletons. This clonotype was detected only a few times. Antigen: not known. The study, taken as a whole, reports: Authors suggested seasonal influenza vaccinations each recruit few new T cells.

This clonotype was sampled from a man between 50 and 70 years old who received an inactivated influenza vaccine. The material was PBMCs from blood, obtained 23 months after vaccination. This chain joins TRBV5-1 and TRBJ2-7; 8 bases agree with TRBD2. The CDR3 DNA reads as TGCGCCAGCAGCCCGGGGGGGGTCCACGAGCAGTACTTC. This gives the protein CASSPGGVHEQYF. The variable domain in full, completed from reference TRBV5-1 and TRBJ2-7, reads KAGVTQTPRYLIKTRGQQVTLSCSPISGHRSVSWYQQTPGQGLQFLFEYFSETQRNKGNFPGRFSGRQFSNSRSEMNVSTLELGDSALYLCASSPGGVHEQYFGPGTRLTVT.